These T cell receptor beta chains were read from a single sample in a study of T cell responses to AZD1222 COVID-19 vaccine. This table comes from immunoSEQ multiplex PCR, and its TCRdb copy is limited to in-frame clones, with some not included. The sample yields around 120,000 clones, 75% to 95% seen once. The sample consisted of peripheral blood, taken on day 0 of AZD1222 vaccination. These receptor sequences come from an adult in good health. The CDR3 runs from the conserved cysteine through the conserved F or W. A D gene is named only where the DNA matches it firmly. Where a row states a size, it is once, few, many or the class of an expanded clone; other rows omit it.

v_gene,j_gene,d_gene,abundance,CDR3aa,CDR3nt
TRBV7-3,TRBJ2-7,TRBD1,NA,CASSPDGTASEQYF,TGTGCCAGCAGCCCAGACGGGACAGCCTCCGAGCAGTACTTC
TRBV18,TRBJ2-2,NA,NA,CASSPRERSTGELFF,TGTGCCAGCTCACCACGGGAGAGGAGCACCGGGGAGCTGTTTTTT
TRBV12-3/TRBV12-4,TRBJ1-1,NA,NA,CATQPQSVTEAFF,TGTGCCACCCAGCCCCAGAGTGTCACTGAAGCTTTCTTT
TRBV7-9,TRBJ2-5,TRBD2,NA,CASSLGGLQETQYF,TGTGCCAGCAGCTTGGGGGGGTTGCAAGAGACCCAGTACTTC
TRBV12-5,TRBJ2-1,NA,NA,CASGLATPDTHNEQFF,TGTGCTAGTGGTTTGGCCACTCCGGACACACACAATGAGCAGTTCTTC
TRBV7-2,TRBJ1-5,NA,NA,CASSLSGKVNQPQHF,TGTGCCAGCAGCTTATCAGGGAAAGTCAATCAGCCCCAGCATTTT
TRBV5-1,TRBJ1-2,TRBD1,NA,CASSLAQTGDGYTF,TGCGCCAGCAGCTTGGCCCAGACAGGGGATGGCTACACCTTC
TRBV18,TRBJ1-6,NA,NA,CASSPLRDKAYNSPLHF,TGTGCCAGCTCACCGTTGAGGGATAAAGCCTATAATTCACCCCTCCACTTT
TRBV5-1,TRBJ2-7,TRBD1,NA,CASSEGQGDRSYEQYF,TGCGCCAGCAGCGAAGGACAGGGGGACCGCTCCTACGAGCAGTACTTC
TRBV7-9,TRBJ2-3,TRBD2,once,CASSDRAGEMDTQYF,TGTGCCAGCAGTGACAGAGCGGGAGAAATGGATACGCAGTATTTT
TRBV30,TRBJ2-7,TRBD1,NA,CAWNNPGTGAGEQYF,TGTGCCTGGAACAACCCCGGGACAGGGGCCGGGGAGCAGTACTTC
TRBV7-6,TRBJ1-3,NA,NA,CASSLVPAGNTIYF,TGTGCCAGCAGCTTAGTACCTGCTGGAAACACCATATATTTT
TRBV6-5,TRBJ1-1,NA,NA,CASRQGSVNTEAFF,TGTGCCAGCCGGCAGGGGAGTGTGAACACTGAAGCTTTCTTT
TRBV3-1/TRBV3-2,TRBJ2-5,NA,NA,CASSQGVLSSETQYF,TGTGCCAGCAGCCAAGGAGTACTATCCTCAGAGACCCAGTACTTC
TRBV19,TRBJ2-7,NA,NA,CASITRGYGYEQYF,TGTGCCAGCATCACGAGGGGGTACGGCTACGAGCAGTACTTC
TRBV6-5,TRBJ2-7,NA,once,CASKSRDEQYF,TGTGCCAGCAAGAGCAGGGACGAGCAGTACTTC
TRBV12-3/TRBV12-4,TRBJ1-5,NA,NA,CASSWTRNQPQHF,TGTGCCAGCAGTTGGACACGGAATCAGCCCCAGCATTTT
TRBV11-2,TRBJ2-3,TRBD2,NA,CASSLGLAGGNTDTQYF,TGTGCCAGCAGCTTAGGACTAGCGGGAGGGAACACAGATACGCAGTATTTT
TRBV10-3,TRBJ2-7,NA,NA,CAISDSSYEQYF,TGTGCCATCAGCGACAGCTCCTACGAGCAGTACTTC
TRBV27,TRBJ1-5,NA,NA,CASRVGSNQPQHF,TGTGCCAGCAGAGTGGGTAGCAATCAGCCCCAGCATTTT
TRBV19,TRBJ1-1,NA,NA,CASSISGTGLRNTEAFF,TGTGCCAGTAGTATCTCTGGGACGGGTCTAAGGAACACTGAAGCTTTCTTT
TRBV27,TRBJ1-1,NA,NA,CASTTGGTEAFF,TGTGCCAGCACCACAGGTGGAACTGAAGCTTTCTTT
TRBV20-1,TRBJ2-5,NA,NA,CSASGQRLGETQYF,TGCAGTGCTAGTGGACAGAGGTTAGGAGAGACCCAGTACTTC
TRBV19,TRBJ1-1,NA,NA,CASSWSGNTEAFF,TGTGCCAGTAGTTGGTCCGGGAACACTGAAGCTTTCTTT
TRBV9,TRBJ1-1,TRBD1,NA,CASSFRGLNTEAFF,TGTGCCAGCAGCTTCAGGGGGCTGAACACTGAAGCTTTCTTT
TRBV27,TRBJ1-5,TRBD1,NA,CASSHGTGGSQPQHF,TGTGCCAGCAGCCACGGGACAGGGGGAAGTCAGCCCCAGCATTTT
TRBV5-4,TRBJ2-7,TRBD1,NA,CASSLGQGRNEQYF,TGTGCCAGCAGCCTCGGACAGGGGCGAAACGAGCAGTACTTC
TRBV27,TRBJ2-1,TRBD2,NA,CASSLLAGGPKNEQFF,TGTGCCAGCAGTTTATTGGCGGGAGGACCGAAAAATGAGCAGTTCTTC
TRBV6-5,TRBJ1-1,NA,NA,CASSYGTNTEAFF,TGTGCCAGCAGTTACGGGACGAACACTGAAGCTTTCTTT
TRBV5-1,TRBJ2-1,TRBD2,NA,CASSLGNSGSSYNEQFF,TGCGCCAGCAGCTTGGGGAATAGCGGGAGTTCCTACAATGAGCAGTTCTTC
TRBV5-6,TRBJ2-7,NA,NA,CASSLASRDEQYF,TGTGCCAGCAGCTTGGCTAGCAGGGACGAGCAGTACTTC
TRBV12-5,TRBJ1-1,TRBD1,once,CASGLIGQDTEAFF,TGTGCTAGTGGTTTGATTGGACAGGACACTGAAGCTTTCTTT
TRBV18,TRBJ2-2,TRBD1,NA,CASSPRQGSTGELFF,TGTGCCAGCTCACCTAGACAGGGCTCAACCGGGGAGCTGTTTTTT
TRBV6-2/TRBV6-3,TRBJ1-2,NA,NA,CASSYVATGKDGYTF,TGTGCCAGCAGTTACGTGGCAACGGGCAAAGATGGCTACACCTTC
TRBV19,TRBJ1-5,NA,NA,CASSIRGNQPQHF,TGTGCCAGTAGTATAAGGGGCAATCAGCCCCAGCATTTT
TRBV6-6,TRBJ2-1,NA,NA,CASSFSSGTTYNEQFF,TGTGCCAGCAGTTTTTCCAGCGGGACAACTTACAATGAGCAGTTCTTC
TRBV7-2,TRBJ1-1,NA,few,CASSSSVMNTEAFF,TGTGCCAGCAGCAGCAGTGTTATGAACACTGAAGCTTTCTTT
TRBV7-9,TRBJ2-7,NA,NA,CASSGGTTPAYEQYF,TGTGCCAGCAGCGGCGGGACGACCCCAGCCTACGAGCAGTACTTC
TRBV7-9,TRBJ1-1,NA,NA,CASSPPQGSTEAFF,TGTGCCAGCAGCCCCCCGCAGGGGAGCACTGAAGCTTTCTTT
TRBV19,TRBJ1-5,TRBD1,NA,CASSMDTGGGYQPQHF,TGTGCCAGTAGTATGGATACAGGGGGCGGGTATCAGCCCCAGCATTTT
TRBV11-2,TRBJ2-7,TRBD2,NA,CASSFRLAVRPYEQYF,TGTGCCAGCAGCTTTCGGCTAGCGGTAAGACCCTACGAGCAGTACTTC
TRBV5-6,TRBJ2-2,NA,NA,CASSQAPNTGELFF,TGTGCCAGCAGCCAGGCTCCGAACACCGGGGAGCTGTTTTTT
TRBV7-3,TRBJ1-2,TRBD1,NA,CASSFGQGPNYGYTF,TGTGCCAGCAGCTTCGGACAGGGACCTAACTATGGCTACACCTTC
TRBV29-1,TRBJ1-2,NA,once,CSVAILPQGEGYTF,TGCAGCGTTGCCATACTTCCCCAGGGTGAGGGCTACACCTTC
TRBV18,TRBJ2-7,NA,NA,CASSPSVGSSYEQYF,TGTGCCAGCTCACCGTCCGTCGGGAGTTCGTACGAGCAGTACTTC
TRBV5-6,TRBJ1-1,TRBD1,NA,CASSLTKGTADLMNTEAFF,TGTGCCAGCAGCTTGACCAAGGGGACAGCCGACCTTATGAACACTGAAGCTTTCTTT
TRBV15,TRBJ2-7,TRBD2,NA,CATRPMGGISYEQYF,TGTGCCACCAGGCCCATGGGGGGGATCTCCTACGAGCAGTACTTC
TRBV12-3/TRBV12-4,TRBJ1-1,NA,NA,CASSTPLSTEAFF,TGTGCCAGCAGCACTCCCCTGAGTACTGAAGCTTTCTTT
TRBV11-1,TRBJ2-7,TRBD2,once,CASSLDGGVYEQYF,TGTGCCAGCAGCTTAGATGGGGGGGTCTACGAGCAGTACTTC
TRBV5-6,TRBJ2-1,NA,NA,CASSLYANEQFF,TGTGCCAGCAGCTTATACGCAAATGAGCAGTTCTTC
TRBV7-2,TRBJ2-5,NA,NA,CASSLMGGGETQYF,TGTGCCAGCAGCTTAATGGGTGGGGGAGAGACCCAGTACTTC
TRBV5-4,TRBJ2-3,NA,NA,CASSLLGPGTDTQYF,TGTGCCAGCAGCCTACTAGGCCCGGGAACAGATACGCAGTATTTT
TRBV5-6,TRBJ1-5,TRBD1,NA,CASSLGVGDRGTQPQHF,TGTGCCAGCAGCTTGGGCGTAGGGGACAGGGGGACCCAGCCCCAGCATTTT